What follows are 13 T cell receptor beta chains derived from one specimen sequenced in a study of human thymus T cells. Using immunoSEQ multiplex PCR, the repertoire was profiled, and TCRdb retains in-frame clones only, with some absent. Seen here are approximately 46,000 clones, just under 95% observed once, and the top ten hold approximately 0.18%. The sequencing sample was made of blood. Receptors were obtained from a girl less than two years old with a congenital heart defect but otherwise immunologically healthy.

The chain carries TRBV14 and TRBJ1-4; maybe TRBD1 (6 bases). Germline V gene data show CDR1 as SGHDN and CDR2 as FVKESK. There are 19 residues in the CDR3. The germline V and J ends were trimmed by 0 bases and 6 bases, with 23 bases remaining between them. The CDR3 region is CASSQDPTRPGQIYEKLFF. The CDR3 DNA follows: TGTGCCAGCAGCCAAGATCCAACGCGCCCCGGACAGATTTATGAAAAACTGTTTTTT.

The genes are TRBV28 and TRBJ2-3, with D tentatively TRBD2 (6 bases). V shed 9 bases and J shed 0 bases, with 10 bases lying between them. CDR3 size: 13 residues. Germline V gene sequence: CDR1 MDHEN, CDR2 SYDVKM. The CDR3 bases are TGTGCCAGTGCAGCGGGCAGCACAGATACGCAGTATTTT. Its protein is CASAAGSTDTQYF.

The genes are TRBV6-1 and TRBJ1-1; D ambiguous. This CDR3 has 13 residues. The V end was cut by 7 bases, the J end by 7 bases, with 16 bases between. Germline CDR1 and CDR2: MNHNS and SASEGT. CDR3 DNA: TGTGCCAGCACATTGAGAGGGCCTGGTGAAGCTTTCTTT. This translates into CASTLRGPGEAFF.

The chain carries TRBV19 and TRBJ1-1, with TRBD1 matching over 9 bases. Per the germline V gene, CDR1 is LNHDA and CDR2 is SQIVND (reference sequence). V lost 5 bases and J lost 3; bases outside the gene matches: 7. The CDR3 has 15 amino acids. The CDR3 region is CASSFGTGLDTEAFF. The DNA of the CDR3 is TGTGCCAGTAGTTTCGGGACAGGGTTGGACACTGAAGCTTTCTTT.

The genes are TRBV28 and TRBJ2-1; D is undetermined. This CDR3 region has 12 residues. Trimming took off 5 bases at V and 6 bases at J, with 8 bases between the two ends. Looked up from germline, CDR1 is MDHEN and CDR2 is SYDVKM. The CDR3 sequence is CASSRGGNEQFF. CDR3 nucleotide sequence: TGTGCCAGCAGTCGCGGCGGCAATGAGCAGTTCTTC.

The CDR3 nucleotides are TGTGCCAGTAGTATCGGACAGCCAAATGAGCAGTTCTTC. It encodes CASSIGQPNEQFF. The rearrangement links TRBV19 to TRBJ2-1; the D gene is possibly TRBD1 (6 bases). The V end was cut by 3 bases, the J end by 7 bases, with 10 bases between. Germline assignment: CDR1 LNHDA and CDR2 SQIVND (reference sequence). The CDR3 extends over 13 amino acids.

The chain links TRBV19 to TRBJ2-7, with 9 bases fitting TRBD1. From germline, CDR1 is LNHDA and CDR2 SQIVND (reference sequence). The CDR3 runs 15 residues. V shed 5 bases and J 2 bases; nucleotides not matched to a gene: 7. CDR3 sequence (DNA): TGTGCCAGTAGTGGAGGACAGGGGTTCCCCTACGAGCAGTACTTC. This sequence encodes CASSGGQGFPYEQYF.

This clone was observed a single time. The rearrangement uses TRBV7-6 and TRBJ1-5, with 10 bases aligning to TRBD1. Looked up from germline, CDR1 is SGHVS and CDR2 is FNYEAQ. The CDR3 sequence is 17 residues long. Trimming at V came to 0 bases and at J to 2 bases, leaving 4 bases not matched to a gene. CDR3 amino acids: CASSLAPGQGRNQPQHF. Written as DNA, the CDR3 is TGTGCCAGCAGCTTAGCGCCGGGACAGGGGCGCAATCAGCCCCAGCATTTT. The full variable domain, in which reference TRBV7-6 and TRBJ1-5 provide the parts outside the CDR3, is GAGVSQSPRYKVTKRGQDVALRCDPISGHVSLYWYRQALGQGPEFLTYFNYEAQQDKSGLPNDRFSAERPEGSISTLTIQRTEQRDSAMYRCASSLAPGQGRNQPQHFGDGTRLSIL.

The chain combines TRBV6-1 with TRBJ1-5; no clear D. The CDR3 loop spans 13 amino acids. Trimming pared 4 bases from V and 5 bases from J, leaving 9 bases between. Germline V CDR1 and CDR2: MNHNS, SASEGT. CDR3 residues: CASSGGRYQPQHF. In DNA form, the CDR3 reads TGTGCCAGCAGTGGTGGCCGCTATCAGCCCCAGCATTTT.

The CDR3 is CASRTGTEYTEAFF. The DNA of the CDR3 is TGTGCCAGCAGAACCGGGACAGAGTACACTGAAGCTTTCTTT. This chain uses TRBV6-5 with TRBJ1-1; 7 bases fit TRBD1. Germline V gene lookup returns CDR1 MNHEY and CDR2 SVGAGI. CDR3 length: 14 amino acids. The V gene end was trimmed by 6 bases and the J gene end by 3 bases; junction bases not matched to a gene: 7.

V and J are TRBV6-6 and TRBJ2-1, with 8 bases matching TRBD2. Germline V gene sequence: CDR1 MNHNY, CDR2 SVGAGI (reference sequence). The CDR3 has 14 amino acids. Germline trimming cut 6 bases from V and 7 bases from J; bases unmatched to any gene: 8. The CDR3 is CASSHREGENEQFF. CDR3 DNA: TGTGCCAGCAGCCATCGGGAGGGTGAGAATGAGCAGTTCTTC.

The rearrangement uses TRBV21-1 and TRBJ2-1; TRBD2 is taken as the D call from the table, unchecked against the DNA. TRBV21-1 is noted as a pseudogene. The CDR3 contains 17 residues. CDR3 amino acids: CASSKGRKREEYNEQFF. DNA of the CDR3: TGTGCCAGCAGCAAAGGACGGAAGCGGGAGGAATACAATGAGCAGTTCTTC.

This chain links TRBV5-1 with TRBJ2-2, with D tentatively TRBD2 (5 bases). Trimming took off 7 bases at V and 10 bases at J, with 23 bases between the two ends. The V gene's germline CDR1 is SGHRS and CDR2 YFSETQ. This CDR3 contains 15 residues. CDR3 loop: CASCPGGPRLAELFF. The CDR3 DNA follows: TGCGCCAGCTGCCCTGGAGGCCCGCGCTTGGCGGAGCTGTTTTTT.